These T cell receptor beta chains were read from a single sample in a study of cytomegalovirus exposure and HLA in healthy donors. Sequencing was performed with immunoSEQ multiplex PCR; in TCRdb, only in-frame clones are kept and a portion is missing. The data hold about 150,000 clones, with more than 55% observed a single time. Source material: PBMCs. The receptors originated from an older woman in good health and CMV-seronegative. Both conserved end residues are part of each CDR3. The D gene is left open where the match is weak. Size is stated for part of the rows, as once, few or many counts, or as a class when the clone is expanded.

TRBV29-1	.	TRBJ2-1	.	12	TGCAGCGTCCAGGTCGGGGTTTGGGAGCAGTTCTTC	CSVQVGVWEQFF
TRBV27	.	TRBJ2-5	TRBD1	15	TGTGCCAGCAGTAGCCGACAGGGGTGGCAAGAGACCCAGTACTTC	CASSSRQGWQETQYF
TRBV5-1	.	TRBJ2-3	TRBD2	15	TGCGCCAGCACGCTTGAGGGACTAGCGGGAGATACGCAGTATTTT	CASTLEGLAGDTQYF
TRBV19	.	TRBJ1-6	.	15	TGTGCCAGTAGGTCAAGGGGCGGGGGCAATTCACCCCTCCACTTT	CASRSRGGGNSPLHF
TRBV19	once	TRBJ2-7	TRBD1	14	TGTGCCAGTAGTACGGACAGGGACTCCTACGAGCAGTACTTC	CASSTDRDSYEQYF
TRBV28	.	TRBJ1-2	.	14	TGTGCCAGCAGTTTAACAGTTTCCAACTATGGCTACACCTTC	CASSLTVSNYGYTF
TRBV5-1	.	TRBJ2-5	TRBD2	14	TGCGCCAGCAGCCATCCGGGGGGTCAAGAGACCCAGTACTTC	CASSHPGGQETQYF
TRBV5-4	.	TRBJ2-2	TRBD2	16	TGTGCCAGCAGCCTATCTAGCGGCCCGAGCACCGGGGAGCTGTTTTTT	CASSLSSGPSTGELFF
TRBV4-3	once	TRBJ2-1	TRBD1	16	TGCGCCAGCAGCCAAGAACTACGGGACAGGTTCAATGAGCAGTTCTTC	CASSQELRDRFNEQFF
TRBV7-2	.	TRBJ2-5	.	11	TGTGCCAGCAGCTTATCCGTAACCCAGTACTTC	CASSLSVTQYF
TRBV7-2	.	TRBJ2-3	.	13	TGTGCCAGCAGCCCCACTGGCGGAGTTACGCAGTATTTT	CASSPTGGVTQYF
TRBV2	.	TRBJ2-2	.	13	TGTGCCAGCAGGTATCCAGGGACCGGGGAGCTGTTTTTT	CASRYPGTGELFF
TRBV7-9	.	TRBJ2-7	.	14	TGTGCCAGCAGCTTAGCGGCAGGGACTGACGAGCAGTACTTC	CASSLAAGTDEQYF
TRBV7-3	.	TRBJ2-3	TRBD2	21	TGTGCCAGCAGCTTAGTTCGGCTAGCGGGTCCCGCGGCTTATCGCACAGATACGCAGTATTTT	CASSLVRLAGPAAYRTDTQYF
TRBV18	.	TRBJ2-1	TRBD2	15	TGTGCCAGCTCCCCGACGACTAGCGCTAGGAATGAGCAGTTCTTC	CASSPTTSARNEQFF
TRBV6-5	few	TRBJ1-3	.	15	TGTGCCAGCAGGGCGGGCCGAACCTCTGGAAACACCATATATTTT	CASRAGRTSGNTIYF
TRBV6-6	.	TRBJ1-2	TRBD1	12	TGTGCCAGCGAGGACAGGGCTCAGGGCTACACCTTC	CASEDRAQGYTF
TRBV9	.	TRBJ2-1	TRBD2	15	TGTGCCAGCAGCGTAGGGCGGGGGGCCAACAATGAGCAGTTCTTC	CASSVGRGANNEQFF
TRBV4-2	.	TRBJ2-3	.	15	TGTGCCAGCAGCCAAGATGGCAGGGCCACAGATACGCAGTATTTT	CASSQDGRATDTQYF
TRBV7-2	once	TRBJ1-5	.	14	TGTGCCAGCAGCAGGTCAGGTGGCAATCAGCCCCAGCATTTT	CASSRSGGNQPQHF
TRBV6-5	.	TRBJ2-3	TRBD2	16	TGTGCCAGCAGTTACTCAGCGGGAGGGGGAGGAAATACGCAGTATTTT	CASSYSAGGGGNTQYF
TRBV9	.	TRBJ2-7	TRBD1	16	TGTGCCAGCAGCGTAGAGGGGACAGGGCTGAGTCCCGAGCAGTACTTC	CASSVEGTGLSPEQYF
TRBV6-5	.	TRBJ2-3	TRBD1	14	TGTGCCAGCAGTTCTGACAGGGGACCAGATACGCAGTATTTT	CASSSDRGPDTQYF
TRBV5-1	few	TRBJ2-3	TRBD2	15	TGCGCCAGCAGCTCCGGGACTAGCGGCACAGATACGCAGTATTTT	CASSSGTSGTDTQYF